This T cell receptor (beta chain) was identified during a study of PD-1 blockade in mismatch repair-deficient tumors. TCRdb keeps only in-frame clones here, not all; method: immunoSEQ multiplex PCR. The sample lists around 38,000 clones, more than 75% occurring once. This clone ranks as medium-sized. From germline, CDR1 is MGHDK and CDR2 SYGVNS. Trimming pared 2 bases from V and 3 bases from J, leaving 7 bases between. The CDR3 length is 14 residues. The chain has TRBV25-1 and TRBJ1-4; no clear D gene. The starting material was peripheral blood, obtained 4 weeks after starting pembrolizumab. The origin of this receptor is an adult with mismatch repair-deficient cancer. CDR3 amino acids: CASSEVYPNEKLFF. In DNA, the CDR3 is TGTGCCAGCAGTGAAGTGTACCCTAATGAAAAACTGTTTTTT.